This entry features one T cell receptor beta chain sequence. Clones were sequenced by immunoSEQ multiplex PCR, and TCRdb holds only the in-frame ones, with some missing. The sample has more than 350,000 clones; roughly 90% are singletons. Germline loops: CDR1 MDHEN, CDR2 SYDVKM. V lost 2 bases and J lost 6; bases outside the gene matches: 7. This CDR3 spans 14 amino acids. The sample originates from a study of blood T cell repertoires in COVID-19. This chain uses TRBV28 with TRBJ2-7; 7 positions match TRBD1. The sequenced material came from peripheral blood. This receptor was obtained from a woman between 25 and 40 years old with COVID-19, enrolled during active disease. As DNA, the CDR3 is TGTGCCAGCAGTTTAGGGCAGGGGGTGTTCGAGCAGTACTTC. It specifies CASSLGQGVFEQYF.